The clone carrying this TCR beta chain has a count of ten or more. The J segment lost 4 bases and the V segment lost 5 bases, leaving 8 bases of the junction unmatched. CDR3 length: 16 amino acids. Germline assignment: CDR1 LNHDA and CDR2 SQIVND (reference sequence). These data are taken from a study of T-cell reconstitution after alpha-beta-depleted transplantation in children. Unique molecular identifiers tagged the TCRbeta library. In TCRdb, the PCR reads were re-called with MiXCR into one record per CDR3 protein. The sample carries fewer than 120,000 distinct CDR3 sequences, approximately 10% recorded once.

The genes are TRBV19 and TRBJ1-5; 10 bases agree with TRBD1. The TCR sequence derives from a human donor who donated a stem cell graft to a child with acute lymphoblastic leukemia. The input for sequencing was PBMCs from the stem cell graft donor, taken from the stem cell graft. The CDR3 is CASSLRPGQGNQPQHF. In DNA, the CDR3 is TGTGCCAGTAGTCTACGACCGGGACAGGGGAATCAGCCCCAGCATTTT. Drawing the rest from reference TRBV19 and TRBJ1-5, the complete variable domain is DGGITQSPKYLFRKEGQNVTLSCEQNLNHDAMYWYRQDPGQGLRLIYYSQIVNDFQKGDIAEGYSVSREKKESFPLTVTSAQKNPTAFYLCASSLRPGQGNQPQHFGDGTRLSIL.